This T cell receptor (beta chain) is from a study of tumor and adjacent non-tumor tissue in lung cancer listed by TCRdb under 2018. General notes on the study: Patients with adenocarcinoma (about 12), squamous cell carcinoma (2) and small cell lung cancer (1) were included in the cohort. The 15 enrolled patients, of whom some 10 were men and 5 were women, were aged about 30 to 80 years and were diagnosed with TNM stage I to III disease. A total of 95 million to 150 million productive TCRbeta reads were generated by sequencing, corresponding to an average of around 3.8 million reads per sample. Using bulk TCRbeta repertoires from under 17 lung cancer patients, the study set lung tumor tissue side by side with matched distant non-tumor lung tissue. A few dozen paired specimens, one tumor and one normal lung sample per patient, were profiled by TCRbeta CDR3 sequencing. Results the study describes overall, beyond this receptor: The top 100 clones accounted for a significantly larger cumulative portion of the repertoire in normal lung than in tumor tissue. Significantly higher TCR diversity (inverse Simpson) was observed in tumor tissue than in normal lung tissue (around 450 vs 160, P = 0.0075, Mann-Whitney U test). Neither the sequencing platform nor unique molecular identifiers are mentioned in the methods. Only about 14 patients were in the cohort, and the authors stated that larger samples and more detailed clinical data are needed. Younger patients had significantly higher TCR diversity, and higher tumor TCR diversity was associated with shorter overall and disease-free survival. Peripheral blood was not sequenced, so blood TCRbeta repertoires in these lung cancer patients were not examined.

In its sample, this clonotype was seen many times. It lacks a known antigen. No per-base quality is available; no much larger clone lies one base away. V is reduced by 8 bases and J by 6 bases, leaving a spacing of 15 bases between them. Inclusive of the bounding cysteine and phenylalanine, the CDR3 is 13 residues long. The entry retains the CDR3 DNA only, 39 bases that are in frame from base 1. CDR1 is given as MNHNS and CDR2 as SASEGT, both from the germline V gene. RNA was isolated from bulk, unsorted tissue, and RNA quality was assessed with a NanoDrop ND-1000 and an Agilent 2100. For the normal lung samples, distant non-tumor tissue was collected more than 3 cm away from the tumor edge. All donors had newly diagnosed lung cancer, had not received prior chemotherapy, and were admitted for thoracic surgery in China between August and November 2014. Patients with previous radiotherapy or chemotherapy, or with another concurrent cancer, were excluded from the study. Surgical tissue pieces of 1-2 cm3 were preserved in RNAlater solution and stored at -80 °C until use.

Libraries were prepared through multiplex PCR. The reads were generated on an Illumina HiSeq 2500. TCRbeta libraries were constructed through three rounds of nested PCR with primers (Table S4) according to protocols modified from ARM-PCR. Before sequencing, PCR products of 200-500 bp were excised from the gel and purified with the QIAquick gel extraction kit. Under the source paper's analysis protocol: Trimmomatic was used to clean the reads, FLASH merged the cleaned reads into complete CDR3 sequences, and MiTCR assigned the sequences to V(D)J germline segments. Clonal diversity was calculated as the inverse Simpson's index using VDJtools. In-frame sequences without a premature stop codon were defined as productive reads. TCRdb reprocessed the public reads (quality trimming at Q25 with fastp, clone calling with MiXCR) and kept in-frame beta chains. Rows with one shared CDR3 protein collapse into an entry with the most common genes and DNA. In this record, the V and J calls reflect TCRdb's handling and not the investigators' own analysis. This sample is represented by tens of thousands of distinct CDR3 sequences; 61% of them were singletons. Around 29% of the sample goes to the ten largest clones.

The sample taken for sequencing was distant non-tumor lung tissue. Recombination connected TRBV6-1 to TRBJ2-3; the best D guess is TRBD2, with 5 bases matching. This sequence originates from a man in his sixties or seventies with non-small cell lung cancer. The DNA reads TGTGCCAGCTCTAGGAAACCGGGGGATACGCAGTATTTT. It encodes CASSRKPGDTQYF.